The clone carrying this T cell receptor beta chain was recorded at least ten times. Its antigen is unidentified. The data derive from a study of T cells after yellow fever vaccination. Study background: With SMART-Seq v4 Ultra Low Input, the fractions containing low cell numbers were prepared. General observations from the study: Faster peaking, at day 5 versus 15, marked a secondary response that was weaker. Few clonotypes appeared in both CD4 and CD8 compartments. In FACS-sorted repertoires, abundant clonotypes from the bulk population could appear as contaminants.

Each CDR3 protein is one row after TCRdb ran MiXCR on the 5' RACE reads. The repertoire includes 110,000 to 150,000 distinct CDR3 sequences, around 6.3% of them detected once, and more than 0.55% sits in the top ten. The CDR3 is made up of 13 amino acids. The J segment lost 7 bases and the V segment lost 5 bases, leaving 3 bases of the junction unmatched. CDR1 and CDR2 (germline): DFQATT, SNEGSKA (reference sequence). The sample in question was CD4+ T cells sorted from PBMCs, obtained 10 days after the yellow fever booster vaccination. The TCR was taken from a man aged 25 to 45 who received the YFV17D yellow fever vaccine. The chain is built from TRBV20-1 and TRBJ2-1, with 12 nucleotides matching TRBD2. CDR3 loop: CSASGLAGNEQFF. The CDR3 DNA follows: TGCAGTGCTTCAGGACTAGCGGGAAATGAGCAGTTCTTC.